This T cell receptor beta chain was observed in a study of blood T cell repertoires in COVID-19 (dated by TCRdb to 2020 to 2021). Regarding the complete study: Collaborator samples came from the United States, Italy and Spain and covered acute and convalescent phases of COVID-19. The repertoires were released in a freely available public database intended as a resource for research on the immune response to SARS-CoV-2. Samples were obtained from the ongoing ImmuneRACE study (first 160 participants) and from approximately 1,200 subjects provided by 6 global collaborators. Deeply sampled blood TCRbeta repertoires from subjects exposed to, actively infected with, or recovered from COVID-19 were included in the dataset. Where available, HLA class I and class II types were taken from metadata supplied by the sample provider and were not determined by assay-based typing. The material from the prospective study consisted of cDNA or gDNA derived from T cells, B-cell-depleted T cells, or PBMCs. Sample metadata almost always included a de-identified subject ID, COVID-19 status, age in years and sex. Results the study describes overall, beyond this receptor: The amount of clinical and demographic metadata varied by source and participant and was provided uncurated.

This clone was seen more than once but under ten times. Its recognized antigen is unknown. Per-base quality was not reported, and no clone a single base away is much larger than it. The CDR3 has 15 amino acids, counting the end cysteine and phenylalanine. Left in the record is the CDR3 DNA by itself, 45 bases read in frame from the first base. V loses 0 bases, J loses 1 base, and the germline ends lie 7 bases apart. The germline V gene supplies CDR1 LGHNA and CDR2 YSLEER. Collaborating institutions collected whole blood in K2EDTA tubes following their own protocols. Collaborator samples were shipped for TCRbeta analysis as frozen whole blood, isolated PBMCs, or DNA extracted from either sample type. TCRbeta CDR3 regions were amplified from genomic DNA using the immunoSEQ Assay, a bias-controlled multiplex PCR. Per the source publication's procedure: Nucleated cell counts per sample were estimated from amplification of reference gene primers within the assay. To quantify the absolute abundance of each unique TCRbeta CDR3 rearrangement, sequence reads were collapsed and filtered. For each sample, productive Simpson clonality was calculated as the square root of Simpson's diversity index across productive rearrangements. Sourced from immuneACCESS, this table was stored by TCRdb with only in-frame sequences that have V and J called. A share of the clones is absent; for the studies checked, an unresolved V gene accounts for under half, and the remainder has no known explanation. V, J and clone size are those of that table, while D and trimming were read from the DNA. This sample is represented by about 140,000 clones; approximately 90% of them were singletons. The ten largest clones take up about 4.1% of the sample.

The sample taken for sequencing was peripheral blood. The chain was built from TRBV4-3 and TRBJ1-3; the D gene cannot be resolved reliably. The TCR sequence derives from a woman in her forties with acute or convalescent COVID-19. The sequence in DNA is TGCGCCAGCAGCCAAGATCTCGGTTCTGGAAACACCATATATTTT. Translated, it gives CASSQDLGSGNTIYF.